This T cell receptor beta chain was observed in a study of cytomegalovirus exposure and HLA in healthy donors. Concerning this clone itself: Its matching antigen is unknown.

The data were produced by immunoSEQ multiplex PCR, yet TCRdb's version contains in-frame clones alone and is incomplete. The repertoire has some 210,000 clones, 87% of them found once; the top ten carry about 2%. Germline CDR1 is MNHEY and CDR2 is SMNVEV (reference sequence). The CDR3 consists of 13 residues. V lost 5 bases and J lost 5, with 12 bases in between. Study observations and caveats: There were 160 or so TCR beta chains listed as cytomegalovirus-associated.

The clonotype comes from a young woman in good health and CMV-seropositive. Sample: PBMCs. The rearrangement joins TRBV27 to TRBJ1-2; a possible D gene is TRBD1 (6 bases). The CDR3 DNA is TGTGCCAGCAGTCCTCAGGGGCTGTATGGCTACACCTTC. Encoded protein: CASSPQGLYGYTF.